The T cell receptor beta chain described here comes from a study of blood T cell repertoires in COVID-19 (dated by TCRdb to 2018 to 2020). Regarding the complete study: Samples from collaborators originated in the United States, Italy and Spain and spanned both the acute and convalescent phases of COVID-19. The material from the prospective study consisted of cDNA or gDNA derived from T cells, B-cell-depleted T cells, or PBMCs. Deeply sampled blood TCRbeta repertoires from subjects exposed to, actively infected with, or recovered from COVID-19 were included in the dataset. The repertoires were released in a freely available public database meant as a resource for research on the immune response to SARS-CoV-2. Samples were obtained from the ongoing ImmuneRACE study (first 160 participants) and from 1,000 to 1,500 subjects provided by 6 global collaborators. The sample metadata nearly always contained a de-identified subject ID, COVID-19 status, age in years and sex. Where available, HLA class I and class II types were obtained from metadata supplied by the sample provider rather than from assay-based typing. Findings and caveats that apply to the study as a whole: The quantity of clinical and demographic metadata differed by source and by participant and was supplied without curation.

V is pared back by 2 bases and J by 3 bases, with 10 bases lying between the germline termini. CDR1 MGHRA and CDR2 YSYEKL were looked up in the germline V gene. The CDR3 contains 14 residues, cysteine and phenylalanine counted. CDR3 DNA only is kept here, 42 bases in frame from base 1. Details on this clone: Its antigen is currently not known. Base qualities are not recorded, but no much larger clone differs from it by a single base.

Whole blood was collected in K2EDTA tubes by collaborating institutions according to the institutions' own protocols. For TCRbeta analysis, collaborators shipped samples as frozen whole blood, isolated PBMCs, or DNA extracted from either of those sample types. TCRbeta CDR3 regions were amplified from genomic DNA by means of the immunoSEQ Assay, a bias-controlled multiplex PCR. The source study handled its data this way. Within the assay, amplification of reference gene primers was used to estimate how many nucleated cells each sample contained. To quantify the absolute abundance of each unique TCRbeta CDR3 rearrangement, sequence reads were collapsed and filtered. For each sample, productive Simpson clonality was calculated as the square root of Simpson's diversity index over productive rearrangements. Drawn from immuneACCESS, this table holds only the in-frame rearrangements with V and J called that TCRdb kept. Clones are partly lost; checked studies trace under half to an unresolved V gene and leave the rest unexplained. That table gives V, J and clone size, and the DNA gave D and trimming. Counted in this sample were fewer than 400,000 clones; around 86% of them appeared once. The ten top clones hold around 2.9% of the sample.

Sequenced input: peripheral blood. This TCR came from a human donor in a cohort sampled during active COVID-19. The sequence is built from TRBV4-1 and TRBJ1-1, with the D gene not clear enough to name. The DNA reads TGCGCCAGCAGCCAACGAGGGTGGGACACTGAAGCTTTCTTT. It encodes CASSQRGWDTEAFF.